This T cell receptor (beta chain) was recovered during a study of blood T cell repertoires in COVID-19 (dated by TCRdb to about 2020). For context, the study as a whole: The collaborator samples originated in the United States, Italy and Spain and spanned the acute and convalescent phases of COVID-19. The material from the prospective study consisted of cDNA or gDNA derived from T cells, B-cell-depleted T cells, or PBMCs. Subjects who had been exposed to COVID-19, were actively infected with it, or had recovered from it provided the deeply sampled blood TCRbeta repertoires that made up the dataset. The repertoires were made available in a free public database intended to serve as a resource for research on the immune response to SARS-CoV-2. The samples were drawn from two sources: the first 160 participants of the ongoing ImmuneRACE study, and 950 to 1,500 subjects contributed by 6 global collaborators. Nearly every sample came with metadata listing a de-identified subject ID, COVID-19 status, age in years and sex. Where available, HLA class I and class II types were taken from metadata supplied by the sample provider and were not determined by assay-based typing. Here is what the overall study found, with its caveats: The quantity of clinical and demographic metadata differed by source and by participant and was supplied without curation.

Collaborating institutions collected whole blood in K2EDTA tubes following their own protocols. For TCRbeta analysis, collaborators shipped samples in one of three forms: frozen whole blood, isolated PBMCs, or DNA extracted from either of those sample types. In the case of this clone: The antigen it recognizes is unknown. No base quality information exists; no much larger clone differs at one position.

The immunoSEQ Assay, a bias-controlled multiplex PCR, was used to amplify TCRbeta CDR3 regions from genomic DNA. The paper's processing steps were these. Within the assay, amplification of reference gene primers was used to estimate how many nucleated cells each sample contained. To quantify the absolute abundance of each unique TCRbeta CDR3 rearrangement, sequence reads were collapsed and filtered. For each sample, productive Simpson clonality was calculated as the square root of Simpson's diversity index over productive rearrangements. TCRdb holds this immuneACCESS table with in-frame rearrangements only. Some clones are missing; in checked studies, unresolved V genes explain under half, and the rest has no known cause. V, J and clone size reflect that table, while D and trimming were determined from the DNA. This sample gives tens of thousands of clones in total; approximately 84% of them show up just once. The leading ten clones occupy 2.5% of the sample.

V ends up 6 bases short and J 4 bases short, with an unmatched junction base count of 5. From cysteine to phenylalanine, the CDR3 is 14 amino acids long. Only the CDR3 DNA stays, 42 bases, in frame from base 1. In the germline V gene, CDR1 corresponds to MDHEN and CDR2 to SYDVKM. The rearranged segments are TRBV28 and TRBJ2-5, with 10 bases in between that match TRBD1. The specimen sequenced was peripheral blood. This receptor was obtained from a man aged 50-60 years with acute or convalescent COVID-19. The DNA sequence follows: TGTGCCAGCAGGACAGGGGGCCGGGTAGAGACCCAGTACTTC. The resulting protein is CASRTGGRVETQYF.